This T cell receptor beta chain was recovered during a study of shared clonotypes between healthy human individuals. This was a deep-level run. Assay used: immunoSEQ multiplex PCR; TCRdb lists only in-frame clones, some missing. The sample includes 2 million to 2.5 million clones, less than 95% seen only once; the top ten take 0.37%. Trimming stripped 4 bases from V and 1 base from J, with 8 bases between. The CDR3 is 13 amino acids. Per germline, CDR1 MNHEY and CDR2 SVGAGI. Material: naive CD4+ T cells from PBMCs. The subset: CD45RA+ positively selected. This TCR was recovered from a man aged 18 to 29 in good health. Some clones in this sample may be carry-over from other donors' samples. V usage is TRBV6-5 and J usage is TRBJ2-7; D remains unclear. The CDR3 DNA reads TGTGCCAGCAGTTTGTTAGCATCCTACGAGCAGTACTTC. It translates to CASSLLASYEQYF.